This is a list of T cell receptor beta chains from one sample in a study of blood T cell repertoires in COVID-19. The protocol was immunoSEQ multiplex PCR, while the TCRdb copy is restricted to in-frame clones and leaves out a portion. The table records over 80,000 clones, less than 85% of them present only once. The sample comprised peripheral blood. The origin of the receptors is a woman aged 80 or over with active or convalescent COVID-19. Both conserved end residues are part of each CDR3. A D gene is named only where the DNA matches it firmly. For some rows the clone size is stated as once, few or many, or as a class when expanded; others skip it.

abundance: .; d_gene: TRBD2; j_gene: TRBJ2-2; v_gene: TRBV5-4; CDR3nt: TGTGCCAGCTCTAAGGGCGGGAGGAATACGGGAACCGGGGAGCTGTTTTTT; CDR3aa: CASSKGGRNTGTGELFF
abundance: .; d_gene: .; j_gene: TRBJ1-5; v_gene: TRBV30; CDR3nt: TGTGCCTGGAGTCGGGACTCTTCCAATCAGCCCCAGCATTTT; CDR3aa: CAWSRDSSNQPQHF
abundance: once; d_gene: .; j_gene: TRBJ2-7; v_gene: TRBV28; CDR3nt: TGTGCCAGCAGTCTACCGGGCCCCGGGGGAGACGAGCAGTACTTC; CDR3aa: CASSLPGPGGDEQYF
abundance: .; d_gene: .; j_gene: TRBJ2-5; v_gene: TRBV6-2/TRBV6-3; CDR3nt: TGTGCCAGCAGTTCAGTTAGCCCGGAGACCCAGTACTTC; CDR3aa: CASSSVSPETQYF
abundance: .; d_gene: TRBD1; j_gene: TRBJ1-1; v_gene: TRBV5-1; CDR3nt: TGCGCCAGCAGCTTGGAGGGACAGGGTTGGACTGAAGCTTTCTTT; CDR3aa: CASSLEGQGWTEAFF
abundance: .; d_gene: .; j_gene: TRBJ2-3; v_gene: TRBV5-1; CDR3nt: TGCGCCAGCAGCACCGGGACACCGGCGGATACGCAGTATTTT; CDR3aa: CASSTGTPADTQYF
abundance: .; d_gene: .; j_gene: TRBJ1-6; v_gene: TRBV5-1; CDR3nt: TGCGCCAGCAGCTATGACGGGGGAGGGTCACCCCTCCACTTT; CDR3aa: CASSYDGGGSPLHF
abundance: few; d_gene: .; j_gene: TRBJ1-6; v_gene: TRBV5-6; CDR3nt: TGTGCCAGCAGCCGCGGACAGTTGGCTGGGACACCCCTCCACTTT; CDR3aa: CASSRGQLAGTPLHF
abundance: .; d_gene: TRBD2; j_gene: TRBJ2-5; v_gene: TRBV2; CDR3nt: TGTGCCAGAGGGACTAGCGGGATGGAGACCCAGTACTTC; CDR3aa: CARGTSGMETQYF
abundance: .; d_gene: TRBD2; j_gene: TRBJ2-7; v_gene: TRBV9; CDR3nt: TGTGCCAGCAGCACGAGACGTAGCGGGAGTATCAACGAGCAGTACTTC; CDR3aa: CASSTRRSGSINEQYF
abundance: .; d_gene: TRBD1; j_gene: TRBJ1-1; v_gene: TRBV10-1; CDR3nt: TGCGCCAGCAGTGACCACAGGGGACTGACTGAAGCTTTCTTT; CDR3aa: CASSDHRGLTEAFF
abundance: large; d_gene: .; j_gene: TRBJ2-2; v_gene: TRBV6-2/TRBV6-3; CDR3nt: TGTGCCAGCAGTCACTCTAGGAGCTCTGGGGAGCTGTTTTTT; CDR3aa: CASSHSRSSGELFF
abundance: .; d_gene: TRBD2; j_gene: TRBJ2-5; v_gene: TRBV4-1; CDR3nt: TGCGCCAGCAGCCGGGGGGGAGCAGGCCAAGAGACCCAGTACTTC; CDR3aa: CASSRGGAGQETQYF
abundance: .; d_gene: TRBD1; j_gene: TRBJ2-7; v_gene: TRBV28; CDR3nt: TGTGCCAGCAGACGGGACAGCCCTTACGAGCAGTACTTC; CDR3aa: CASRRDSPYEQYF
abundance: .; d_gene: .; j_gene: TRBJ2-2; v_gene: TRBV5-1; CDR3nt: TGCGCCAGCAGCTTGGTACGAGCGAACACCGGGGAGCTGTTTTTT; CDR3aa: CASSLVRANTGELFF
abundance: once; d_gene: .; j_gene: TRBJ2-1; v_gene: TRBV9; CDR3nt: TGTGCCAGCAGCGTAGTCGGTGGGAGGGAGCAGTTCTTC; CDR3aa: CASSVVGGREQFF
abundance: few; d_gene: TRBD1; j_gene: TRBJ1-1; v_gene: TRBV7-3; CDR3nt: TGTGCCAGCAGCTTAACCGGACAGGGGGGCACTGAAGCTTTCTTT; CDR3aa: CASSLTGQGGTEAFF
abundance: .; d_gene: TRBD2; j_gene: TRBJ2-1; v_gene: TRBV3-1/TRBV3-2; CDR3nt: TGTGCCAGCAGCCAAGATCGGCCCTTGCGGGAGCATTCCTACAATGAGCAGTTCTTC; CDR3aa: CASSQDRPLREHSYNEQFF
abundance: .; d_gene: .; j_gene: TRBJ1-5; v_gene: TRBV7-8; CDR3nt: TGTGCCAGCAGCTTAGCGGGGCCCGGTCAGCCCCAGCATTTT; CDR3aa: CASSLAGPGQPQHF
abundance: .; d_gene: .; j_gene: TRBJ1-1; v_gene: TRBV9; CDR3nt: TGTGCCAGCAGCGTAGACCCCACAGGGAACACTGAAGCTTTCTTT; CDR3aa: CASSVDPTGNTEAFF
abundance: once; d_gene: TRBD1; j_gene: TRBJ1-2; v_gene: TRBV28; CDR3nt: TGTGCCAGCAGTTTAGGGACAGGCCCTAGAGGCGATGGCTACACCTTC; CDR3aa: CASSLGTGPRGDGYTF
abundance: .; d_gene: TRBD2; j_gene: TRBJ2-3; v_gene: TRBV18; CDR3nt: TGTGCCAGCTCACATGGACTAGCGGGCACAGATACGCAGTATTTT; CDR3aa: CASSHGLAGTDTQYF
abundance: .; d_gene: .; j_gene: TRBJ1-2; v_gene: TRBV14; CDR3nt: TGTGCCAGCAGCCAAGCGGGGGGGCTAGACTATGGCTACACCTTC; CDR3aa: CASSQAGGLDYGYTF
abundance: .; d_gene: TRBD1; j_gene: TRBJ1-5; v_gene: TRBV6-2/TRBV6-3; CDR3nt: TGTGCCAGCAGTTACCGACAGGGGATTTATCAGCCCCAGCATTTT; CDR3aa: CASSYRQGIYQPQHF
abundance: .; d_gene: .; j_gene: TRBJ2-7; v_gene: TRBV12-1; CDR3nt: TGTGCCAGCAGCTTTCGCGGGACAGGGAATTGCGAGCAGTACTTC; CDR3aa: CASSFRGTGNCEQYF
abundance: .; d_gene: TRBD1; j_gene: TRBJ2-7; v_gene: TRBV5-4; CDR3nt: TGTGCCAGCAGCTTGGCAGGGGGTCTGAACGAGCAGTACTTC; CDR3aa: CASSLAGGLNEQYF
abundance: once; d_gene: .; j_gene: TRBJ2-4; v_gene: TRBV24-1; CDR3nt: TGTGTTGTTGGAGGGAAAGCGGCCAAAAACATTCAGTACTTC; CDR3aa: CVVGGKAAKNIQYF
abundance: few; d_gene: .; j_gene: TRBJ2-2; v_gene: TRBV10-3; CDR3nt: TGTGCCATCAGTGGAGGTCAGGGCGGGGAGCTGTTTTTT; CDR3aa: CAISGGQGGELFF
abundance: once; d_gene: .; j_gene: TRBJ2-5; v_gene: TRBV5-4; CDR3nt: TGTGCCAGCAGCTTGTGGGCAGAAGAGACCCAGTACTTC; CDR3aa: CASSLWAEETQYF
abundance: .; d_gene: .; j_gene: TRBJ2-1; v_gene: TRBV2; CDR3nt: TGTGCCAGCAGTGAAGCGGCAGACAGCTCCTACAATGAGCAGTTCTTC; CDR3aa: CASSEAADSSYNEQFF
abundance: .; d_gene: TRBD1; j_gene: TRBJ1-4; v_gene: TRBV7-8; CDR3nt: TGTGCCAGCAGCGAACAGGGGGTAGCTAATGAAAAACTGTTTTTT; CDR3aa: CASSEQGVANEKLFF
abundance: .; d_gene: .; j_gene: TRBJ2-3; v_gene: TRBV5-6; CDR3nt: TGTGCCAGCCAAAATAGCGGCAGCACAGATACGCAGTATTTT; CDR3aa: CASQNSGSTDTQYF
abundance: once; d_gene: .; j_gene: TRBJ1-1; v_gene: TRBV18; CDR3nt: TGTGCCAGCTCCTCCACAGGGTGGGACACTGAAGCTTTCTTT; CDR3aa: CASSSTGWDTEAFF
abundance: .; d_gene: TRBD2; j_gene: TRBJ2-3; v_gene: TRBV2; CDR3nt: TGTGCCAGCAGTCTGAGGACTAGCGGGAGGACAGATACGCAGTATTTT; CDR3aa: CASSLRTSGRTDTQYF
abundance: .; d_gene: .; j_gene: TRBJ2-2; v_gene: TRBV5-1; CDR3nt: TGCGCCAGCTATCCGGGACTCCAACCGACGAACACCGGGGAGCTGTTTTTT; CDR3aa: CASYPGLQPTNTGELFF
abundance: .; d_gene: TRBD1; j_gene: TRBJ1-2; v_gene: TRBV20-1; CDR3nt: TGCAGTGCTAGTCGAGTTGACAGGGACCCCAGTGGCTACACCTTC; CDR3aa: CSASRVDRDPSGYTF
abundance: .; d_gene: TRBD1; j_gene: TRBJ1-2; v_gene: TRBV5-1; CDR3nt: TGTGCCAGCAGTTCGCTACAGGGGCTAAACTATGGCTACACCTTC; CDR3aa: CASSSLQGLNYGYTF
abundance: once; d_gene: TRBD1; j_gene: TRBJ1-5; v_gene: TRBV15; CDR3nt: TGTGCCACCAGCAGATCCGGGACAGGGTTTCAGCCCCAGCATTTT; CDR3aa: CATSRSGTGFQPQHF
abundance: .; d_gene: .; j_gene: TRBJ2-7; v_gene: TRBV5-1; CDR3nt: TGTGCCAGCAGCGACCCACTTGGCGCGGCGACCTACGAGCAGTACTTC; CDR3aa: CASSDPLGAATYEQYF
abundance: .; d_gene: TRBD2; j_gene: TRBJ2-2; v_gene: TRBV6-1; CDR3nt: TGTGCCAGCAGTGAAGCTGGACTAGCGGGAGGGTACGGGGAGCTGTTTTTT; CDR3aa: CASSEAGLAGGYGELFF
abundance: .; d_gene: TRBD1; j_gene: TRBJ2-7; v_gene: TRBV19; CDR3nt: TGTGCCACGAGGGACAGGGGGGCCCACGAGCAGTACTTC; CDR3aa: CATRDRGAHEQYF
abundance: .; d_gene: .; j_gene: TRBJ2-7; v_gene: TRBV10-1; CDR3nt: TGCGCCATGCGGCTTTACGAGCAGTACTTC; CDR3aa: CAMRLYEQYF
abundance: .; d_gene: TRBD2; j_gene: TRBJ2-3; v_gene: TRBV7-2; CDR3nt: TGTGCCAGCAGCACGGGACTAGCGGGATCGTTAGATACGCAGTATTTT; CDR3aa: CASSTGLAGSLDTQYF
abundance: .; d_gene: .; j_gene: TRBJ1-5; v_gene: TRBV19; CDR3nt: TGTGCCAGTAGTATCTCAGGGGGCAATCAGCCCCAGCATTTT; CDR3aa: CASSISGGNQPQHF
abundance: once; d_gene: .; j_gene: TRBJ1-5; v_gene: TRBV18; CDR3nt: TGTGCCAGCTCACCGGCTGGAGGAAGAACTAGCAATCAGCCCCAGCATTTT; CDR3aa: CASSPAGGRTSNQPQHF
abundance: .; d_gene: .; j_gene: TRBJ2-1; v_gene: TRBV5-4; CDR3nt: TGTGCCAGCAGCTCCCGGGACTTAAGTTACAATGAGCAGTTCTTC; CDR3aa: CASSSRDLSYNEQFF
abundance: .; d_gene: .; j_gene: TRBJ1-1; v_gene: TRBV7-9; CDR3nt: TGTGCCAGCAGCCCCCAGGGGCTGAACACTGAAGCTTTCTTT; CDR3aa: CASSPQGLNTEAFF
abundance: .; d_gene: TRBD2; j_gene: TRBJ2-5; v_gene: TRBV6-5; CDR3nt: TGTGCCAGCAGTTACGCGACTAGCGGTAAAGAGACCCAGTACTTC; CDR3aa: CASSYATSGKETQYF
abundance: once; d_gene: TRBD1; j_gene: TRBJ1-5; v_gene: TRBV28; CDR3nt: TGTGCCAGCGGGCGCGGGACAGGAGAAAATCAGCCCCAGCATTTT; CDR3aa: CASGRGTGENQPQHF
abundance: .; d_gene: .; j_gene: TRBJ1-2; v_gene: TRBV21-1; CDR3nt: TGTGCCAGCGCCTACCAACACAGCAAAAAAGGGTCAGGGGCAGGGGCTAACTATGGCTACACCTTC; CDR3aa: CASAYQHSKKGSGAGANYGYTF
abundance: .; d_gene: .; j_gene: TRBJ2-5; v_gene: TRBV5-1; CDR3nt: TGTGCCAGCAGGAGGGAGACAGGGACCCCGGCAGAGACCCAGTACTTC; CDR3aa: CASRRETGTPAETQYF
abundance: .; d_gene: .; j_gene: TRBJ2-7; v_gene: TRBV5-8; CDR3nt: TGTGCCAGCAGCTTGGTTGGCCTAGAGTACGAGCAGTACTTC; CDR3aa: CASSLVGLEYEQYF
abundance: .; d_gene: .; j_gene: TRBJ2-3; v_gene: TRBV6-1; CDR3nt: TGTGCCAGCAGTGATCGAGGGAGTGGAGCAGATACGCAGTATTTT; CDR3aa: CASSDRGSGADTQYF